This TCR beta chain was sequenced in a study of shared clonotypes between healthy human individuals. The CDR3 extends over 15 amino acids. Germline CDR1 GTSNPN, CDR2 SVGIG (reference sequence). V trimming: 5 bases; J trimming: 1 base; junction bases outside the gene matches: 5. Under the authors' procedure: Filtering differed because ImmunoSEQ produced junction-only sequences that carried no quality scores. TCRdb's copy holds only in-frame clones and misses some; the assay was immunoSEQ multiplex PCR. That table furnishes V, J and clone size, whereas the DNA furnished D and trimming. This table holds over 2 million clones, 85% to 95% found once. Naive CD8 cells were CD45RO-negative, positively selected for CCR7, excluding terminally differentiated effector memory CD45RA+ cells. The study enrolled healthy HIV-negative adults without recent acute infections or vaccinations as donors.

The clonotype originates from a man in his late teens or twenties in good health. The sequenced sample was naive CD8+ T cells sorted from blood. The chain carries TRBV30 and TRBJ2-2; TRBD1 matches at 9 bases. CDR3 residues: CAWDPGQGNTGELFF. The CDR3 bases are TGTGCCTGGGATCCGGGACAGGGGAACACCGGGGAGCTGTTTTTT.